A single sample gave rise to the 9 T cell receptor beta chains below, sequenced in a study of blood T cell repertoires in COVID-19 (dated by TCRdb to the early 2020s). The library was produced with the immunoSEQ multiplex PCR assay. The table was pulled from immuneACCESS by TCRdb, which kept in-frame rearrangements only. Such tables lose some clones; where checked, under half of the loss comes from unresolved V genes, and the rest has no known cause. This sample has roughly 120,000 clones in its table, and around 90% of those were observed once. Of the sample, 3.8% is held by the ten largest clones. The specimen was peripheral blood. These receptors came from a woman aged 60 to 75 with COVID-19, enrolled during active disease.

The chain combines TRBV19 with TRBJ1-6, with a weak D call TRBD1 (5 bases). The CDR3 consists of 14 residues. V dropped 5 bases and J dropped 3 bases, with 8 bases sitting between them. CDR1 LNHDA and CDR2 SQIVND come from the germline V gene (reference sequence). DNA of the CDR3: TGTGCCAGTAGTGGACAAATCTATAATTCACCCCTCCACTTT. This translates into CASSGQIYNSPLHF.

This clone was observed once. The CDR3 sequence: CSADRVPYGYTF. The DNA of the CDR3 is TGCAGCGCCGACAGGGTTCCCTATGGCTACACCTTC. The J gene is TRBJ1-2, the V gene TRBV29-1; 7 positions agree with TRBD1. The V segment lost 7 bases and the J segment 4 bases; nucleotides outside the gene matches: 6. Germline CDR1 SQVTM, CDR2 ANQGSEA. The CDR3 consists of 12 residues.

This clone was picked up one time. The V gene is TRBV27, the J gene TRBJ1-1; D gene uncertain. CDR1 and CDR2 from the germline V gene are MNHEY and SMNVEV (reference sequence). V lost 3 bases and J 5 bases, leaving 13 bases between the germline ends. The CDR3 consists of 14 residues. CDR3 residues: CASSFGRTKTEAFF. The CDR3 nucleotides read TGTGCCAGCAGTTTTGGCAGGACTAAAACTGAAGCTTTCTTT.

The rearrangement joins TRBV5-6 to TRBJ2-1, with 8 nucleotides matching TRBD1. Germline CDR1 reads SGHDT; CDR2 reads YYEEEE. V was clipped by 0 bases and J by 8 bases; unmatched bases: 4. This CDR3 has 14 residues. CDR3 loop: CASSLGTGLDEQFF. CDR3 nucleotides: TGTGCCAGCAGCTTGGGGACAGGGCTGGATGAGCAGTTCTTC.

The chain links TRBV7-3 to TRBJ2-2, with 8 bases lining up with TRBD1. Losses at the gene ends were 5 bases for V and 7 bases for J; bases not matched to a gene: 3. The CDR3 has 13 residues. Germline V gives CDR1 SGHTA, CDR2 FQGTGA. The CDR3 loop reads CASSNTGGGELFF. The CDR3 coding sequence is TGTGCCAGCAGCAATACAGGGGGCGGGGAGCTGTTTTTT.

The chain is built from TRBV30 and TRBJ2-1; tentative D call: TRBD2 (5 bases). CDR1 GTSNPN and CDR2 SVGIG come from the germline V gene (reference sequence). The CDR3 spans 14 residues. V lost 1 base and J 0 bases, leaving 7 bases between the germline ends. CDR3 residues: CAWSGGSSYNEQFF. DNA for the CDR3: TGTGCCTGGAGTGGAGGGAGCTCCTACAATGAGCAGTTCTTC.

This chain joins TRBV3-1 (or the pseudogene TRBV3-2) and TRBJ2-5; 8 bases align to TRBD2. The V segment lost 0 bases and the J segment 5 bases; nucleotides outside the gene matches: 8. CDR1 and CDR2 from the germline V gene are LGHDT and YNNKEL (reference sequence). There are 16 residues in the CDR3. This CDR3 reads CASSQDLRGGRETQYF. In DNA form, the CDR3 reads TGTGCCAGCAGCCAAGATCTACGGGGGGGCAGGGAGACCCAGTACTTC.

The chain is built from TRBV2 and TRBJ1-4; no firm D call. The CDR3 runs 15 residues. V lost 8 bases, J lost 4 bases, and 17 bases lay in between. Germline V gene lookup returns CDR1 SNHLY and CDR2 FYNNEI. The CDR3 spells CASDYAGIGNEKLFF. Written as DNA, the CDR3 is TGTGCCAGCGACTATGCGGGGATCGGTAATGAAAAACTGTTTTTT. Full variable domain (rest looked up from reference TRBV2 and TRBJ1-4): EPEVTQTPSHQVTQMGQEVILRCVPISNHLYFYWYRQILGQKVEFLVSFYNNEISEKSEIFDDQFSVERPDGSNFTLKIRSTKLEDSAMYFCASDYAGIGNEKLFFGSGTQLSVL.

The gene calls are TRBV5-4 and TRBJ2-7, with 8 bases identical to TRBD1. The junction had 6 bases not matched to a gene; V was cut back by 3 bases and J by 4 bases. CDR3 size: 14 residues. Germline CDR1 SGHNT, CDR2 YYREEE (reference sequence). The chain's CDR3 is CASSSGTGVYEQYF. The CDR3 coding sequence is TGTGCCAGCAGCTCTGGGACAGGAGTTTACGAGCAGTACTTC. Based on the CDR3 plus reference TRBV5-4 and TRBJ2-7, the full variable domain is ETGVTQSPTHLIKTRGQQVTLRCSSQSGHNTVSWYQQALGQGPQFIFQYYREEENGRGNFPPRFSGLQFPNYSSELNVNALELDDSALYLCASSSGTGVYEQYFGPGTRLTVT.